Following are 17 T cell receptor beta chains from one sample sequenced in a study of T cell changes during pregnancy in multiple sclerosis. The method was immunoSEQ multiplex PCR; TCRdb's version includes in-frame clones alone and lacks a portion of them. Of 50,000 to 70,000 clones in the sample, 80% to 95% are singletons; the top ten hold more than 1.3%. The material sequenced was peripheral blood, taken in the second trimester of pregnancy. These receptors came from a female donor with multiple sclerosis, enrolled in a pregnancy study.

The V call is TRBV9, the J call TRBJ2-1; D perhaps matches TRBD2 (6 bases). V gave up 0 bases and J gave up 7 bases, with 11 bases separating them. The CDR3 is 14 residues long. Germline assignment: CDR1 SGDLS and CDR2 YYNGEE. The CDR3 here is CASSVDDSGNEQFF. Written as DNA, the CDR3 is TGTGCCAGCAGCGTAGATGATAGCGGAAATGAGCAGTTCTTC.

V and J are TRBV7-6 and TRBJ2-5, with a possible D match to TRBD1 (5 bases). CDR1 is SGHVS and CDR2 is FNYEAQ in the germline V gene. V shed 6 bases and J shed 3 bases, with 11 bases lying between them. The CDR3 length is 13 residues. The CDR3 nucleotides are TGTGCCAGCAGATCTTCAGGGAAAGAGACCCAGTACTTC. This encodes CASRSSGKETQYF.

The chain carries TRBV4-1 and TRBJ1-5; 8 bases fit TRBD1. Trimming at V came to 3 bases and at J to 5 bases, leaving 12 bases not matched to a gene. Germline CDR1 is MGHRA and CDR2 is YSYEKL. The CDR3 length is 17 residues. As DNA, the CDR3 is TGCGCCAGCAGCCAGATGACAGGGGCCCGCTCGGATCAGCCCCAGCATTTT. It codes for CASSQMTGARSDQPQHF.

The J gene is TRBJ2-1, the V gene TRBV19, with TRBD2 matching over 10 bases. The CDR3 loop spans 11 amino acids. Germline assignment: CDR1 LNHDA and CDR2 SQIVND (reference sequence). Trimming at V came to 4 bases and at J to 14 bases, leaving 2 bases not matched to a gene. The CDR3 sequence: CASSTSGSKFF. In nucleotides, the CDR3 is TGTGCCAGTAGTACTAGCGGGAGCAAGTTCTTC.

CDR3: CASSPPAGASEQYF. The CDR3 DNA sequence: TGTGCCAGCTCACCACCGGCAGGGGCGTCCGAGCAGTACTTC. The V gene is TRBV18, the J gene TRBJ2-7; tentatively, D is TRBD1 (6 bases). The CDR3 runs to 14 residues. Trimming shortened V by 0 bases and J by 6 bases, and 12 bases separated the two germline ends. Germline V gene lookup returns CDR1 KGHSH and CDR2 LQKENI. The full variable domain, completed using reference TRBV18 and TRBJ2-7, is NAGVMQNPRHLVRRRGQEARLRCSPMKGHSHVYWYRQLPEEGLKFMVYLQKENIIDESGMPKERFSAEFPKEGPSILRIQQVVRGDSAAYFCASSPPAGASEQYFGPGTRLTVT.

The rearrangement links TRBV2 to TRBJ1-1, with 7 bases that match TRBD1. The J segment lost 1 base and the V segment lost 5 bases, leaving 4 bases of the junction unmatched. Germline assignment: CDR1 SNHLY and CDR2 FYNNEI. The CDR3 totals 14 residues. CDR3 nucleotides: TGTGCCAGCAGTCGACAGGGAGGGAACACTGAAGCTTTCTTT. It translates to CASSRQGGNTEAFF.

V and J are TRBV18 and TRBJ1-3; 9 nucleotides agree with TRBD1. The ends lost 6 bases at V and 4 bases at J; junction bases unmatched: 7. CDR3 length: 15 residues. Looked up from germline, CDR1 is KGHSH and CDR2 is LQKENI. The CDR3 region is CASSKRTGDGNTIYF. In DNA form, the CDR3 reads TGTGCCAGCTCGAAGCGGACAGGGGACGGAAACACCATATATTTT.

This chain uses TRBV4-1 with TRBJ2-1, with TRBD2 matching 10 bases. V was pared by 5 bases and J by 2 bases, with 3 bases of the junction left unmatched. The CDR3 has 15 residues. Germline CDR1 and CDR2: MGHRA and YSYEKL. CDR3 loop: CASSKAGGAYNEQFF. In DNA form, the CDR3 reads TGCGCCAGCAGCAAAGCGGGAGGGGCCTACAATGAGCAGTTCTTC.

This clone has only one observation. The V gene is TRBV5-4, the J gene TRBJ2-3, with TRBD2 identical over 7 bases. The junction had 6 bases not matched to a gene; V was cut back by 2 bases and J by 0 bases. This CDR3 is built from 16 residues. Germline-derived CDR1 and CDR2 are SGHNT and YYREEE (reference sequence). CDR3 sequence (DNA): TGTGCCAGCAGCTTCGGTCTAGCGGTTAGCACAGATACGCAGTATTTT. Its protein is CASSFGLAVSTDTQYF.

This chain links TRBV5-1 with TRBJ2-2, with 9 bases that match TRBD2. The CDR3 consists of 16 residues. The germline gives CDR1 SGHRS, CDR2 YFSETQ. Losses at the gene ends were 2 bases for V and 0 bases for J; bases not matched to a gene: 2. Written as DNA, the CDR3 is TGCGCCAGCAGCTTATTAGCGGGAGCGAACACCGGGGAGCTGTTTTTT. It is translated as CASSLLAGANTGELFF.

The V and J genes are TRBV19 and TRBJ2-1; 15 bases agree with TRBD2. Germline assignment: CDR1 LNHDA and CDR2 SQIVND (reference sequence). CDR3 size: 16 residues. J was trimmed by 9 bases and V by 5 bases; bases with no gene match: 8. The CDR3 DNA sequence: TGTGCCAGTAGTCCCCCGGGACTAGCGGGAGGAGTTGAGCAGTTCTTC. Its translation is CASSPPGLAGGVEQFF.

The sample holds one count of this clone. The chain uses TRBV19 and TRBJ2-7; 12 bases fit TRBD1. The trim removed 5 bases at V and 4 bases at J, leaving 9 bases unmatched. CDR3 length equals 16 residues. CDR1 LNHDA and CDR2 SQIVND come from the germline V gene (reference sequence). CDR3 amino acids: CASSETGTGGGYEQYF. CDR3 DNA: TGTGCCAGTAGTGAGACCGGGACAGGGGGCGGTTACGAGCAGTACTTC.

The CDR3 DNA follows: TGTGCCAGCAGCCAAGAGACAGGTCAGCAGCCCCAGCATTTT. Protein product: CASSQETGQQPQHF. J is TRBJ1-5 and V is TRBV4-2; D may be TRBD1 (6 bases). Trimming pared 0 bases from V and 7 bases from J, leaving 10 bases between. CDR1 is LGHNA and CDR2 is YNFKEQ in the germline V gene. CDR3 length: 14 amino acids.

The chain links TRBV7-2 to TRBJ2-7, with TRBD2 identical over 7 bases. CDR1 and CDR2 (germline): SGHTA, FQGNSA. The CDR3 consists of 13 residues. The V segment lost 4 bases and the J segment 5 bases; nucleotides outside the gene matches: 5. CDR3 coding DNA: TGTGCCAGCAGCTCAGGACTAGTCGACGAGCAGTACTTC. Protein sequence: CASSSGLVDEQYF.

The V gene is TRBV27, the J gene TRBJ2-1; D is ambiguous. The V end lost 0 bases, the J end lost 4 bases, and 19 bases lay between the germline ends. Germline-derived CDR1 and CDR2 are MNHEY and SMNVEV (reference sequence). This CDR3 is built from 18 residues. CDR3 amino acids: CASSLSDIGRGSYNEQFF. CDR3 sequence (DNA): TGTGCCAGCAGTTTATCGGATATAGGCCGAGGATCTTACAATGAGCAGTTCTTC.

V is TRBV11-2 and J is TRBJ1-2; D is perhaps TRBD1 (6 bases). Germline CDR1 reads SGHAT; CDR2 reads FQNNGV. The CDR3 runs to 15 residues. V lost 3 bases and J 3 bases, leaving 14 bases between the germline ends. The DNA of the CDR3 is TGTGCCAGCAGCTTGATTAAGGGGGTGGACTATGGCTACACCTTC. Translation: CASSLIKGVDYGYTF.

Details on this clone: Other DNA sequences in the sample encode the same CDR3. The chain has TRBV5-1 and TRBJ2-3; the D gene is possibly TRBD1 (6 bases). This CDR3 has 15 residues. The germline V gene encodes CDR1 SGHRS and CDR2 YFSETQ. V was trimmed by 0 bases and J by 0 bases, leaving 8 bases between them. CDR3 sequence reads: CASSLVQGSTDTQYF. The CDR3, as DNA: TGCGCCAGCAGCTTGGTACAGGGTAGCACAGATACGCAGTATTTT.